Sequencing of this T cell receptor beta chain was carried out in a study of cytomegalovirus exposure and HLA in healthy donors. The CDR3 spans 14 residues. The germline V gene encodes CDR1 SGHAT and CDR2 FQNNGV. Trimming removed 0 bases from V and 8 bases from J, with 13 bases in between. PCR employed 60 Vbeta and 13 Jbeta primers. Sequenced by immunoSEQ multiplex PCR; TCRdb stores in-frame clones only, minus some. The sample includes 200,000 or so clones, 83% of them seen just once. The material sequenced was PBMCs. The chain recombines TRBV11-2 with TRBJ1-1; D unclear. The receptor was derived from a girl aged 5 to 17 in good health and CMV-seronegative. CDR3 sequence: CASSLDLLGEEAFF. Here the CDR3 DNA reads TGTGCCAGCAGCTTAGATCTGCTCGGAGAAGAAGCTTTCTTT. Looking up the rest from reference TRBV11-2 and TRBJ1-1 gives the full variable domain: EAGVAQSPRYKIIEKRQSVAFWCNPISGHATLYWYQQILGQGPKLLIQFQNNGVVDDSQLPKDRFSAERLKGVDSTLKIQPAKLEDSAVYLCASSLDLLGEEAFFGQGTRLTVV.